The clone carrying this T cell receptor (beta chain) was recorded at least ten times. The antigen is not known. The data stem from a study of T-cell reconstitution after alpha-beta-depleted transplantation in children. Overall study results and limits: Reportedly, only several hundred clones from non-depleted graft cells drove alpha-beta T-cell counts at about two months. Recipient T cells and thymic progenitors that survived gave rise to the high TCRbeta diversity observed at day 60 in some patients. Fresh T-cell production supplied most of the T-cell counts and diversity seen one year after transplant.

Germline CDR1 and CDR2: MGHRA and YSYEKL. The trim removed 4 bases at V and 7 bases at J, leaving 2 bases unmatched. The CDR3 covers 14 residues. Construction of the TCRbeta library involved unique molecular identifiers. In TCRdb, the PCR reads were re-called with MiXCR into one record per CDR3 protein. Of about 200,000 distinct CDR3 sequences detected, 6.3% appear once; the ten largest clones hold around 4.4%. The TCR was taken from a girl under three years old with combined immunodeficiency, due to receive a stem cell transplant. Sample: PBMCs, taken before TCRalphabeta/CD19-depleted stem cell transplant. V and J are TRBV4-1 and TRBJ1-6; 9 nucleotides agree with TRBD1. The CDR3 reads CASSLDRGNSPLHF. The CDR3 bases are TGCGCCAGCAGCCTGGACAGGGGAAATTCACCCCTCCACTTT.